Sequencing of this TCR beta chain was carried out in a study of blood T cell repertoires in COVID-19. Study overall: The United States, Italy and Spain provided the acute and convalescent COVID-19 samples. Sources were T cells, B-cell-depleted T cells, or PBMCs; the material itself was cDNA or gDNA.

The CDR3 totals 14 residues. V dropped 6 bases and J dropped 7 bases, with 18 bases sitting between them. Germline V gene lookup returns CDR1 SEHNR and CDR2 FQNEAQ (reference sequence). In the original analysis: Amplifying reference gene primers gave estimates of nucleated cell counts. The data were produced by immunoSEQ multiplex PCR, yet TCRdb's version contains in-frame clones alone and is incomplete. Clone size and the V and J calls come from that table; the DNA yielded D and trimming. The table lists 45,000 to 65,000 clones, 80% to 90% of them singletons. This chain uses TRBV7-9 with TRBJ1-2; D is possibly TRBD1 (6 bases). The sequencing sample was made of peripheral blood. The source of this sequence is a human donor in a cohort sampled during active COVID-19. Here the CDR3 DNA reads TGTGCCAGCAGTCGCCCTGACAGGTTTGGTGGCTACACCTTC. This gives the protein CASSRPDRFGGYTF. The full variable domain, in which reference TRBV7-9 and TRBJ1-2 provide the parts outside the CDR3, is DTGVSQNPRHKITKRGQNVTFRCDPISEHNRLYWYRQTLGQGPEFLTYFQNEAQLEKSRLLSDRFSAERPKGSFSTLEIQRTEQGDSAMYLCASSRPDRFGGYTFGSGTRLTVV.